This section outlines one T cell receptor beta chain sequence together with its context. In the same sample, other DNA sequences code for this CDR3. The record originates from a study of cytomegalovirus exposure and HLA in healthy donors. PCR primers comprised 60 Vbeta and 13 Jbeta primers. Libraries were prepared by immunoSEQ multiplex PCR; TCRdb keeps only in-frame clonotypes and omits some of them. Of 110,000 or so clones detected, approximately 80% appear once; the ten largest clones hold under 3.5%. Germline CDR1 MNHEY, CDR2 SMNVEV (reference sequence). The CDR3 is 13 residues long. The V end lost 3 bases, the J end lost 1 base, and 6 bases lay between the germline ends.

Specimen: PBMCs. The V gene is TRBV27, the J gene TRBJ1-1, with D hard to call. The clonotype comes from a female donor in good health and CMV-seronegative. The CDR3 DNA sequence: TGTGCCAGCAGTTTGGCCAGGAACACTGAAGCTTTCTTT. Protein product: CASSLARNTEAFF.